These 23 T cell receptor beta chains share one sample of origin, sequenced in a study of siplizumab effects on memory and regulatory T cells. Method: immunoSEQ multiplex PCR; TCRdb's copy keeps in-frame clones and lacks some. This table holds about 110,000 clones, 92% found once. The sequencing input was Tregs sorted from blood. These receptors were obtained from a human donor in good health.

The rearrangement links TRBV5-1 to TRBJ1-4, with D possibly TRBD1 on 5 matching bases. The V end lost 4 bases, the J end lost 5 bases, and 9 bases lay between the germline ends. CDR3 length equals 13 residues. Germline CDR1 and CDR2: SGHRS and YFSETQ. In nucleotides, the CDR3 is TGCGCCAGCAGCGCACAGGTGAATGAAAAACTGTTTTTT. It yields the protein CASSAQVNEKLFF.

The chain recombines TRBV4-1 with TRBJ1-5; D unclear. Looked up from germline, CDR1 is MGHRA and CDR2 is YSYEKL. Trimming cost V 2 bases and J 4 bases, with 9 bases left between them. The CDR3 is 14 amino acids. CDR3 in amino acids: CASSQLGDNQPQHF. The DNA for the CDR3 is TGCGCCAGCAGCCAACTGGGTGATAATCAGCCCCAGCATTTT.

The chain carries TRBV9 and TRBJ1-5; D unclear. The germline V gene has CDR1 SGDLS and CDR2 YYNGEE. The ends were cut back, 0 bases at V and 0 bases at J, with 4 bases in the middle. The CDR3 spans 14 residues. CDR3 region: CASSVDPSNQPQHF. CDR3 bases: TGTGCCAGCAGCGTAGACCCTAGCAATCAGCCCCAGCATTTT.

The chain couples TRBV5-5 to TRBJ2-5; a possible D gene is TRBD1 (6 bases). The CDR3 is 15 amino acids. Germline assignment: CDR1 SGHKS and CDR2 YYEKEE (reference sequence). Trimming took 2 bases from V and 5 from J, leaving 16 bases between them. The CDR3 DNA sequence: TGTGCCAGCAGCTTTGTGACAGGCGGACTTGAGACCCAGTACTTC. Amino acid sequence: CASSFVTGGLETQYF.

The chain is built from TRBV5-1 and TRBJ2-7, with 8 bases lining up with TRBD1. The CDR3 covers 15 residues. The trim removed 0 bases at V and 6 bases at J, leaving 8 bases unmatched. CDR1 is SGHRS, CDR2 YFSETQ, per germline. This CDR3 reads CASSLASGGLPEQYF. In DNA form, the CDR3 reads TGCGCCAGCAGCTTGGCGTCAGGGGGCTTACCCGAGCAGTACTTC.

The chain has TRBV5-4 and TRBJ1-6, with D hard to call. Germline assignment: CDR1 SGHNT and CDR2 YYREEE (reference sequence). The CDR3 length is 13 residues. Trimming took 1 base from V and 7 from J, leaving 6 bases between them. Here the CDR3 reads CASSLLGNSPLHF. CDR3 bases: TGTGCCAGCAGCTTGTTGGGGAATTCACCCCTCCACTTT.

For the CDR3, the DNA is TGTGCCAGCAGTGAAGCGTTAGCCTACAGGGGCAATGGCTACACCTTC. This translates into CASSEALAYRGNGYTF. The rearrangement joins TRBV6-1 to TRBJ1-2; 7 nucleotides match TRBD1. The CDR3 consists of 16 residues. CDR1 is MNHNS, CDR2 SASEGT, per germline. J gave up 6 bases and V 0 bases, and 10 bases lay outside the gene matches.

V and J are TRBV2 and TRBJ2-7; D possibly corresponds to TRBD1 (5 bases). This CDR3 spans 14 amino acids. V lost 3 bases to trimming and J lost 2 bases, with 11 bases between them. Per the germline V gene, CDR1 is SNHLY and CDR2 is FYNNEI. The CDR3 DNA follows: TGTGCCAGCAGTGATAGACAGTATACCTACGAGCAGTACTTC. Translation gives CASSDRQYTYEQYF.

The V and J genes are TRBV12-5 and TRBJ1-1, with D uncertain. V lost 6 bases, J lost 6 bases, and 11 bases lay in between. Germline assignment: CDR1 LGHNT and CDR2 FRNRAP. The CDR3 extends over 12 amino acids. The CDR3 nucleotides read TGTGCTAGTGGCCGGCCCCAAGCTGAAGCTTTCTTT. This codes for CASGRPQAEAFF.

The V and J genes are TRBV7-9 and TRBJ1-1; the match to TRBD1 covers 12 bases. J gave up 5 bases and V 1 base, and 2 bases lay outside the gene matches. CDR1 and CDR2 from the germline V gene are SEHNR and FQNEAQ (reference sequence). The CDR3 contains 15 residues. CDR3 coding DNA: TGTGCCAGCAGCTTAGGGGACAGGGGGCAAACTGAAGCTTTCTTT. Protein product: CASSLGDRGQTEAFF.

The chain links TRBV7-2 to TRBJ2-1; no definite D call. Trimming removed 5 bases at V and 8 bases at J, with 13 bases between. The V gene's germline CDR1 is SGHTA and CDR2 FQGNSA. The CDR3 is 13 residues long. This CDR3 reads CASSNGPFDEQFF. CDR3 bases: TGTGCCAGCAGCAACGGACCATTCGATGAGCAGTTCTTC. Together with reference TRBV7-2 and TRBJ2-1, the CDR3 gives the full variable domain: GAGVSQSPSNKVTEKGKDVELRCDPISGHTALYWYRQSLGQGLEFLIYFQGNSAPDKSGLPSDRFSAERTGGSVSTLTIQRTQQEDSAVYLCASSNGPFDEQFFGPGTRLTVL.

The chain couples TRBV5-1 to TRBJ2-4; D not certain. CDR3 size: 15 residues. CDR1 is SGHRS, CDR2 YFSETQ, per germline. V lost 4 bases and J lost 0, with 11 bases in between. The CDR3 DNA is TGCGCCAGCAGCAAAGGTCCGGTAGCCAAAAACATTCAGTACTTC. Protein: CASSKGPVAKNIQYF.

The rearrangement joins TRBV4-2 to TRBJ2-1; 7 nucleotides match TRBD1. Trimming removed 0 bases from V and 8 bases from J; junction bases left unmatched: 7. This CDR3 contains 15 residues. Germline assignment: CDR1 LGHNA and CDR2 YNFKEQ. CDR3 loop: CASSQDSRQGHEQFF. The DNA of the CDR3 is TGTGCCAGCAGCCAAGATTCGAGACAGGGCCATGAGCAGTTCTTC.

This clone has only one observation. The rearrangement uses TRBV4-1 and TRBJ2-1; 7 bases are a match to TRBD2. Trimming took 1 base from V and 4 from J; bases not matched to a gene: 7. The germline gives CDR1 MGHRA, CDR2 YSYEKL. The CDR3 spans 16 residues. CDR3 DNA: TGCGCCAGCAGCCAAGTTGTGACTAGCATTTACAATGAGCAGTTCTTC. It specifies CASSQVVTSIYNEQFF.

This sequence joins TRBV7-2 and TRBJ2-1; TRBD1 agrees at 9 bases. The CDR3 loop spans 17 amino acids. The J segment lost 2 bases and the V segment lost 6 bases, leaving 11 bases of the junction unmatched. The germline gives CDR1 SGHTA, CDR2 FQGNSA. CDR3 nucleotide sequence: TGTGCCAGCAGTCGACAGGGGGGCGTACCGACCTACAATGAGCAGTTCTTC. Its protein product is CASSRQGGVPTYNEQFF.

The rearrangement links TRBV19 to TRBJ1-3, with 9 bases that match TRBD1. CDR1 and CDR2 (germline): LNHDA, SQIVND (reference sequence). The V segment lost 5 bases and the J segment 4 bases; nucleotides outside the gene matches: 3. This CDR3 is 14 amino acids long. CDR3 in amino acids: CASSGTGSGNTIYF. The CDR3, as DNA: TGTGCCAGTAGTGGGACAGGGAGCGGAAACACCATATATTTT.

This chain joins TRBV6-1 and TRBJ1-5, with 9 bases identical to TRBD1. V was pared by 8 bases and J by 5 bases, with 7 bases of the junction left unmatched. Germline CDR1 and CDR2: MNHNS and SASEGT. There are 14 residues in the CDR3. Written as DNA, the CDR3 is TGTGCCAGCTGCAGACAGGGGGTCCATCAGCCCCAGCATTTT. This gives the protein CASCRQGVHQPQHF.

The chain recombines TRBV7-9 with TRBJ2-1; D possibly corresponds to TRBD2 (6 bases). V lost 5 bases and J 7 bases, leaving 27 bases between the germline ends. In germline, CDR1 is SEHNR, CDR2 FQNEAQ (reference sequence). CDR3 length: 18 amino acids. In DNA, the CDR3 is TGTGCCAGCAGCCCGACGGGTCCGGTCCGGGAGTGGTGGAATGAGCAGTTCTTC. Residues: CASSPTGPVREWWNEQFF.

The chain is built from TRBV19 and TRBJ1-5; TRBD1 aligns across 8 bases. With 4 bases clipped from V and 1 base from J, the junction kept 3 bases outside the gene matches. The CDR3 is 15 amino acids. Germline V gene data show CDR1 as LNHDA and CDR2 as SQIVND (reference sequence). Here the CDR3 DNA reads TGTGCCAGTAGTAGGGGACAGGCCAGCAATCAGCCCCAGCATTTT. This translates into CASSRGQASNQPQHF.

The chain carries TRBV5-1 and TRBJ2-1, with a possible D match to TRBD2 (5 bases). CDR3 size: 16 residues. Per germline, CDR1 SGHRS and CDR2 YFSETQ. The V end lost 3 bases, the J end lost 7 bases, and 20 bases lay between the germline ends. CDR3 loop: CASSSIGLANENEQFF. CDR3 bases: TGCGCCAGCAGCTCGATAGGGTTAGCGAACGAAAATGAGCAGTTCTTC.

The chain carries TRBV19 and TRBJ1-2; 8 bases are shared with TRBD1. Germline CDR1 reads LNHDA; CDR2 reads SQIVND (reference sequence). The trim removed 3 bases at V and 7 bases at J, leaving 4 bases unmatched. This CDR3 region has 13 residues. CDR3 coding DNA: TGTGCCAGTAGTATCCAGGGGGCGCGTGGCTACACCTTC. Its translation is CASSIQGARGYTF.

V usage is TRBV11-3 and J usage is TRBJ2-7, with a tentative D call TRBD2 (5 bases). The germline V gene encodes CDR1 SGHNT and CDR2 YENEEA. Trimming pared 6 bases from V and 0 bases from J, leaving 9 bases between. The CDR3 is 13 residues long. The CDR3 DNA reads as TGTGCCAGCAGTCCGGGAAACTCCTACGAGCAGTACTTC. Residues: CASSPGNSYEQYF. The full variable domain, with the rest looked up from reference TRBV11-3 and TRBJ2-7, is EAGVVQSPRYKIIEKKQPVAFWCNPISGHNTLYWYLQNLGQGPELLIRYENEEAVDDSQLPKDRFSAERLKGVDSTLKIQPAELGDSAVYLCASSPGNSYEQYFGPGTRLTVT.

The V gene is TRBV12-5, the J gene TRBJ2-1, with unresolved D. The V and J ends lost 3 bases and 2 bases respectively, with 8 bases between them. The CDR3 covers 14 residues. The germline gives CDR1 LGHNT, CDR2 FRNRAP. The CDR3 region has the DNA TGTGCTAGTGGTTTTGGCAGTCCCTACAATGAGCAGTTCTTC. This codes for CASGFGSPYNEQFF.